This T cell receptor (beta chain) appears in the sequencing data of a study of T cell changes during pregnancy in multiple sclerosis. Trimming removed 7 bases from V and 6 bases from J, with 15 bases in between. CDR3 length: 14 residues. CDR1 is MRHNA, CDR2 SNTAGT, per germline. This clone was counted between two and nine times. Some clones are missing from TCRdb's copy, which holds only in-frame ones; the method was immunoSEQ multiplex PCR. Among 20,000 to 25,000 clones, around 85% were seen once, and the ten largest hold about 7.6%. This sequence originates from a female donor with multiple sclerosis, enrolled in a pregnancy study. The rearrangement links TRBV6-4 to TRBJ2-2; possibly TRBD2 for D (6 bases). Material: CD8+ T cells from peripheral blood mononuclear cells, obtained before pregnancy. CDR3 sequence reads: CASTLAPSAGELFF. The CDR3 nucleotides are TGTGCCAGCACACTAGCTCCATCAGCCGGGGAGCTGTTTTTT.